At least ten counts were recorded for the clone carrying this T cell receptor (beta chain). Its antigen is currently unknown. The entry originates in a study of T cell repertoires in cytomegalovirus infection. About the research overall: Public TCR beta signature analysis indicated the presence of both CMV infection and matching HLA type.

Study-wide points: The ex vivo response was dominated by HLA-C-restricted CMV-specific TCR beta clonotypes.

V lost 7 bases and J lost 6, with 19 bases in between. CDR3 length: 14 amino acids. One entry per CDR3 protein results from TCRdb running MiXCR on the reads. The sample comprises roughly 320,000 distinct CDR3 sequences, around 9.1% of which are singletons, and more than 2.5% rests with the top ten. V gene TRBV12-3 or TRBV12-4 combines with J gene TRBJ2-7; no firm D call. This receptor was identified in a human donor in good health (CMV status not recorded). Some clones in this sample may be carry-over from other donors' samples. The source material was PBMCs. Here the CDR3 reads CASTQDRHIVEQYF. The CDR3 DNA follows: TGTGCCAGCACCCAGGACCGTCACATTGTCGAGCAGTACTTC.